These T cell receptor beta chains were read from a single sample in a study of blood T cell repertoires in COVID-19. This table comes from immunoSEQ multiplex PCR, and its TCRdb copy is limited to in-frame clones, with some not included. Of 100,000 to 150,000 clones in the sample, roughly 91% were seen once. Sequencing was carried out using peripheral blood. These receptors originate from a human donor in a cohort sampled during active COVID-19. The CDR3 runs from the conserved cysteine through the conserved F or W. A D gene is named only where the DNA matches it firmly. Part of the rows lack a size; the others show once, few, many or a class for expanded clones.

-,TRBV7-6,-,TRBJ2-3,CASSRGNTDTQYF,TGTGCCAGCAGCCGGGGGAACACAGATACGCAGTATTTT
TRBD2,TRBV5-1,-,TRBJ2-2,CASRMPGLAGGLTGELFF,TGCGCCAGCAGGATGCCGGGACTAGCGGGGGGGCTCACCGGGGAGCTGTTTTTT
-,TRBV29-1,-,TRBJ2-1,CSVLSYNEQFF,TGCAGCGTTCTTAGCTACAATGAGCAGTTCTTC
-,TRBV6-2/TRBV6-3,-,TRBJ2-7,CASSYRLTGASYEQYF,TGTGCCAGCAGTTACAGGTTAACGGGAGCGTCCTACGAGCAGTACTTC
TRBD1,TRBV9,-,TRBJ1-4,CASSWGQGNEKLFF,TGTGCCAGCAGCTGGGGACAGGGAAATGAAAAACTGTTTTTT
-,TRBV28,-,TRBJ1-1,CASMVVGANTEAFF,TGTGCCAGCATGGTGGTAGGGGCGAACACTGAAGCTTTCTTT
-,TRBV12-3/TRBV12-4,-,TRBJ1-5,CASSFTGHQPQHF,TGTGCCAGCAGTTTTACTGGTCATCAGCCCCAGCATTTT
-,TRBV28,-,TRBJ2-1,CASSSPGEPYNEQFF,TGTGCCAGCAGTTCCCCGGGTGAACCCTACAATGAGCAGTTCTTC
TRBD1,TRBV19,-,TRBJ2-2,CASSMGRTGNTGELFF,TGTGCCAGTAGTATGGGGCGGACAGGGAACACCGGGGAGCTGTTTTTT
-,TRBV6-5,-,TRBJ2-7,CASSHGLRVGEQYF,TGTGCCAGCAGTCATGGACTGAGGGTGGGCGAGCAGTACTTC
TRBD1,TRBV9,-,TRBJ2-2,CASSGTGVTGELFF,TGTGCCAGCAGCGGCACAGGGGTCACCGGGGAGCTGTTTTTT
TRBD1,TRBV2,-,TRBJ1-6,CANSRGLESPLHF,TGTGCCAACTCAAGGGGGCTGGAGTCACCCCTCCACTTT
TRBD1,TRBV2,once,TRBJ2-4,CASSERRTGAINIQYF,TGTGCCAGCAGTGAAAGGCGAACAGGGGCCATAAACATTCAGTACTTC
-,TRBV5-1,-,TRBJ1-6,CASSSRGAYNSPLHF,TGCGCCAGCAGCTCAAGGGGTGCCTATAATTCACCCCTCCACTTT
-,TRBV5-1,-,TRBJ1-4,CASSFTGAETNEKLFF,TGCGCCAGCAGCTTTACCGGAGCGGAGACTAATGAAAAACTGTTTTTT
-,TRBV6-6,-,TRBJ2-3,CASNGQNTDTQYF,TGTGCCAGCAATGGGCAAAACACAGATACGCAGTATTTT
-,TRBV11-2,-,TRBJ2-1,CASSEYRDSATYNEQFF,TGTGCCAGCAGCGAATACCGGGACTCAGCGACCTACAATGAGCAGTTCTTC
-,TRBV6-1,-,TRBJ1-2,CASSEQGNYGYTF,TGTGCCAGCAGTGAACAGGGCAACTATGGCTACACCTTC
-,TRBV6-5,-,TRBJ1-2,CASSYSGHPNYGYTF,TGTGCCAGCAGTTACTCGGGACACCCTAACTATGGCTACACCTTC
TRBD2,TRBV3-1/TRBV3-2,once,TRBJ2-4,CASSFLSWTSGSLAKNIQYF,TGTGCCAGCAGCTTCCTATCTTGGACTAGCGGGTCCTTAGCCAAAAACATTCAGTACTTC
TRBD2,TRBV20-1,-,TRBJ2-7,CSASFSGASGITYEQYF,TGCAGTGCTAGTTTCTCCGGGGCTAGCGGGATCACCTACGAGCAGTACTTC
TRBD2,TRBV6-5,-,TRBJ2-1,CASSYSASGDNEQFF,TGTGCCAGCAGTTACTCAGCTAGCGGGGACAATGAGCAGTTCTTC
-,TRBV29-1,-,TRBJ1-1,CSVVGGGTEAFF,TGCAGCGTTGTCGGCGGAGGGACTGAAGCTTTCTTT
TRBD1,TRBV19,once,TRBJ2-7,CASSTRTGYYYEQYF,TGTGCCAGTAGTACCCGGACAGGGTATTACTACGAGCAGTACTTC
TRBD2,TRBV24-1,-,TRBJ2-1,CATSDATSGFNEQFF,TGTGCCACCAGTGATGCGACTAGCGGATTCAATGAGCAGTTCTTC
TRBD1,TRBV6-1,once,TRBJ1-2,CASSEGTGLVLGYTF,TGTGCCAGCAGTGAGGGGACAGGGCTTGTCCTTGGCTACACCTTC
TRBD1,TRBV18,once,TRBJ2-7,CASSPASTGDEQYF,TGTGCCAGCTCACCCGCATCGACAGGGGACGAGCAGTACTTC
-,TRBV28,-,TRBJ2-7,CASRDTSSYEQYF,TGTGCCAGCAGGGACACGAGCTCCTACGAGCAGTACTTC
-,TRBV5-6,-,TRBJ2-7,CASSFAGVPYEQYF,TGTGCCAGCAGCTTCGCCGGGGTACCCTACGAGCAGTACTTC
TRBD1,TRBV5-6,few,TRBJ1-2,CASSPGQGSNYGYTF,TGTGCCAGCAGCCCGGGACAGGGATCGAACTATGGCTACACCTTC
TRBD1,TRBV19,-,TRBJ2-3,CASSWTGGQDTQYF,TGTGCCAGTAGCTGGACAGGGGGGCAAGATACGCAGTATTTT
TRBD1,TRBV19,-,TRBJ2-6,CASRTGENSGANVLTF,TGTGCCAGTAGGACAGGGGAAAACTCTGGGGCCAACGTCCTGACTTTC
-,TRBV27,-,TRBJ2-7,CASRPIAATYEQYF,TGTGCCAGCAGACCCATAGCGGCAACCTACGAGCAGTACTTC
-,TRBV30,-,TRBJ1-6,CAWRPGGGEPLHF,TGTGCCTGGAGACCCGGCGGGGGGGAACCCCTCCACTTT
TRBD2,TRBV18,-,TRBJ2-2,CASSGTSSGGELFF,TGTGCCAGCTCCGGGACTAGCTCCGGCGGGGAGCTGTTTTTT
TRBD1,TRBV15,-,TRBJ1-1,CATSTSQGDTEAFF,TGTGCCACCAGCACCTCACAGGGGGACACTGAAGCTTTCTTT
-,TRBV28,-,TRBJ1-1,CASSSTGFTEAFF,TGTGCCAGCAGTTCAACAGGATTCACTGAAGCTTTCTTT
TRBD1,TRBV19,-,TRBJ2-7,CASSPTVDRGYEQYF,TGTGCCAGTAGTCCAACCGTTGACAGGGGGTACGAGCAGTACTTC
TRBD2,TRBV5-4,-,TRBJ2-7,CASSGGSSGTQSVGEQYF,TGTGCCAGCAGCGGGGGGTCTAGCGGGACCCAGAGTGTAGGCGAGCAGTACTTC
-,TRBV28,-,TRBJ2-7,CASSLMKGVGEQYF,TGTGCCAGCAGTTTAATGAAGGGAGTGGGCGAGCAGTACTTC
TRBD2,TRBV7-2,once,TRBJ2-5,CASSRASGGYQETQYF,TGTGCCAGCAGCCGCGCTAGCGGGGGGTACCAAGAGACCCAGTACTTC
-,TRBV9,-,TRBJ1-2,CASSRPARGGNYGYTF,TGTGCCAGCAGCCGCCCCGCCCGGGGGGGTAACTATGGCTACACCTTC
TRBD1,TRBV4-2,-,TRBJ2-2,CASSQILRDRGLNTGELFF,TGTGCCAGCAGCCAAATTCTCCGGGACAGGGGGCTTAACACCGGGGAGCTGTTTTTT
TRBD1,TRBV6-5,-,TRBJ1-6,CASSYSRGDRGSPLHF,TGTGCCAGCAGTTACTCGAGGGGGGACAGGGGATCACCCCTCCACTTT
TRBD2,TRBV19,-,TRBJ2-1,CASKLAGVNEQFF,TGTGCCAGTAAACTAGCGGGAGTAAATGAGCAGTTCTTC
TRBD2,TRBV5-6,-,TRBJ2-3,CASSLRTSGTDTQYF,TGTGCCAGCAGCTTGCGGACTAGCGGCACAGATACGCAGTATTTT
TRBD2,TRBV28,-,TRBJ2-1,CASSPGGGRPSNEQFF,TGTGCCAGCAGTCCCGGGGGAGGGAGACCATCCAATGAGCAGTTCTTC
-,TRBV7-9,-,TRBJ2-7,CASSLLYEQYF,TGTGCCAGCAGCTTACTCTACGAGCAGTACTTC
TRBD2,TRBV5-5,-,TRBJ2-1,CASSPSGGPIGNEQFF,TGTGCCAGCAGCCCTAGCGGGGGGCCCATTGGCAATGAGCAGTTCTTC
TRBD1,TRBV6-1,-,TRBJ2-4,CASSDETGTKNIQYF,TGTGCCAGCAGTGACGAGACAGGGACCAAAAACATTCAGTACTTC
TRBD2,TRBV7-9,-,TRBJ2-1,CASSPRDSGSPNEQFF,TGTGCCAGCAGCCCCCGTGATAGCGGGAGTCCCAATGAGCAGTTCTTC
TRBD2,TRBV5-5,-,TRBJ2-7,CASTPVVAGVGSYEQYF,TGTGCCAGCACCCCGGTGGTAGCGGGAGTTGGCTCCTACGAGCAGTACTTC
-,TRBV28,-,TRBJ1-5,CASRDVQGRNQPQHF,TGTGCCAGCAGAGATGTACAGGGTCGCAATCAGCCCCAGCATTTT
TRBD1,TRBV2,few,TRBJ1-1,CASKGAGGFVNTEAFF,TGTGCCAGCAAGGGGGCAGGGGGCTTTGTGAACACTGAAGCTTTCTTT
TRBD2,TRBV27,-,TRBJ2-3,CASSLRTSAYTDTQYF,TGTGCCAGCAGTTTACGGACTAGCGCCTACACAGATACGCAGTATTTT
-,TRBV10-3,-,TRBJ2-7,CAISDITGQSYEQYF,TGTGCCATCAGTGATATCACGGGACAATCCTACGAGCAGTACTTC
TRBD1,TRBV28,-,TRBJ2-7,CASSNAGTGKRYEQYF,TGTGCCAGCAGCAACGCCGGGACAGGGAAACGCTACGAGCAGTACTTC
TRBD1,TRBV2,-,TRBJ2-1,CASSLDRGVNEQFF,TGTGCCAGCAGCCTTGACAGGGGAGTCAATGAGCAGTTCTTC
-,TRBV7-2,-,TRBJ1-2,CASSPLRQANYGYTF,TGTGCCAGCAGCCCTCTACGACAGGCAAACTATGGCTACACCTTC